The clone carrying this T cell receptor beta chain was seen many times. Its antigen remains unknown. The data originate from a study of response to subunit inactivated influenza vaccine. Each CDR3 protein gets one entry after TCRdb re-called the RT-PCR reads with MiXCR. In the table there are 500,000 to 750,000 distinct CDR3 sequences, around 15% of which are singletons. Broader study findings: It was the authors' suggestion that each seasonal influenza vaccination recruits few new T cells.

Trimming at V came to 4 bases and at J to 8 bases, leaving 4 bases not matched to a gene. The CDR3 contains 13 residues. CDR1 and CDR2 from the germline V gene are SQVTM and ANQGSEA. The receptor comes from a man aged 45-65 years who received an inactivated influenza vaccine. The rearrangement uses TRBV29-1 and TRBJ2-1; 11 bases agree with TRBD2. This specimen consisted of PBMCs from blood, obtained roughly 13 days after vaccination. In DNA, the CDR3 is TGCAGCGTTGCACTAGCGGGGGACCATGAGCAGTTCTTC. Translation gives CSVALAGDHEQFF.